A single sample gave rise to the 23 T cell receptor beta chains below, sequenced in a study of shared clonotypes between healthy human individuals. Some clones are missing from TCRdb's copy, which holds only in-frame ones; the method was immunoSEQ multiplex PCR. The table has hundreds of thousands of clones, 95% to 97% seen once. Naive CD8 cells lacked CD45RO and underwent positive selection for CCR7, leaving out terminally differentiated effector memory CD45RA+ cells. Sample: naive CD8+ T cells sorted from blood. The source of these receptors is a woman aged 25 to 45 in good health.

This clone was picked up one time. The chain has TRBV10-3 and TRBJ1-2, with D perhaps TRBD1 (6 bases). Per the germline V gene, CDR1 is ENHRY and CDR2 is SYGVKD. V lost 3 bases and J lost 6, with 14 bases in between. The CDR3 covers 14 residues. The CDR3 sequence: CAISELGARHGYTF. In DNA form, the CDR3 reads TGTGCCATCAGTGAATTGGGGGCGCGTCATGGCTACACCTTC.

The rearrangement joins TRBV11-3 to TRBJ2-1, with 11 bases that match TRBD2. Germline values: CDR1 SGHNT, CDR2 YENEEA. The trim removed 5 bases at V and 9 bases at J, leaving 9 bases unmatched. The CDR3 spans 15 residues. CDR3 bases: TGTGCCAGCAGCCACGCACTAGCGGGAGAGGGTGAGCAGTTCTTC. Amino acid sequence: CASSHALAGEGEQFF.

This clone was seen more than once but under ten times. The chain couples TRBV15 to TRBJ1-2, with D unresolved. This CDR3 comprises 12 residues. Per the germline V gene, CDR1 is LNHNV and CDR2 is YYDKDF (reference sequence). V dropped 0 bases and J dropped 6 bases, with 5 bases sitting between them. The CDR3 nucleotides are TGTGCCACCAGCAGAGAGGAGGATGGCTACACCTTC. Its protein is CATSREEDGYTF.

The chain links TRBV27 to TRBJ2-7; TRBD1 agrees at 11 bases. Germline CDR1 MNHEY, CDR2 SMNVEV (reference sequence). The CDR3 is made up of 16 amino acids. Trimming cost V 6 bases and J 3 bases; bases outside gene matches: 10. CDR3 nucleotides: TGTGCCAGCAGAGCCGGGGCCGGGACAGGGGGCTACGAGCAGTACTTC. Translated: CASRAGAGTGGYEQYF.

The V gene is TRBV13, the J gene TRBJ1-1; D not resolved. CDR1 is PRHDT and CDR2 is FYEKMQ in the germline V gene (reference sequence). This CDR3 region has 16 residues. Trimming took 2 bases from V and 10 from J, leaving 23 bases between them. The CDR3 DNA reads TGTGCCAGCAGCTTAAGTCTAAGTCGGGAGCTCACGGGAGCTTTCTTT. It codes for CASSLSLSRELTGAFF. The entire variable domain, with the rest obtained from reference TRBV13 and TRBJ1-1, is as follows: AAGVIQSPRHLIKEKRETATLKCYPIPRHDTVYWYQQGPGQDPQFLISFYEKMQSDKGSIPDRFSAQQFSDYHSELNMSSLELGDSALYFCASSLSLSRELTGAFFGQGTRLTVV.

The chain recombines TRBV7-9 with TRBJ2-4; D perhaps matches TRBD1 (5 bases). The CDR3 has 14 residues. The germline gives CDR1 SEHNR, CDR2 FQNEAQ (reference sequence). Trimming stripped 3 bases from V and 5 bases from J, with 11 bases between. The CDR3 region is CASSFQDTENIQYF. CDR3 nucleotides: TGTGCCAGCAGCTTTCAGGACACCGAAAACATTCAGTACTTC.

V is TRBV11-2 and J is TRBJ2-7, with D possibly being TRBD2 (6 bases). The germline V gene encodes CDR1 SGHAT and CDR2 FQNNGV. CDR3 size: 14 residues. Deletions cut 3 bases from V and 2 bases from J, with 11 bases between. CDR3 sequence reads: CASSFWGVPYEQYF. CDR3 bases: TGTGCCAGCAGCTTCTGGGGGGTCCCCTACGAGCAGTACTTC.

In the case of this clone: Other DNA sequences in the same sample also yield this CDR3. The rearrangement joins TRBV11-2 to TRBJ2-7, with 12 positions matching TRBD2. CDR3 length: 14 residues. Germline lookup yields CDR1 SGHAT and CDR2 FQNNGV. Trimming at V came to 3 bases and at J to 4 bases, leaving 1 base not matched to a gene. CDR3 protein: CASSFGLAGYEQYF. In nucleotides, the CDR3 is TGTGCCAGCAGCTTTGGACTAGCGGGATACGAGCAGTACTTC.

The DNA of the CDR3 is TGCAGCGTTGAAGATCAGGGCAGCACCTACGAGCAGTACTTC. Amino acids: CSVEDQGSTYEQYF. V is TRBV29-1 and J is TRBJ2-7, with D possibly matching TRBD1 (5 bases). The V end was cut by 0 bases, the J end by 2 bases, with 11 bases between. Germline loops: CDR1 SQVTM, CDR2 ANQGSEA. The CDR3 is 14 residues long.

The chain joins TRBV6-1 to TRBJ1-1; maybe TRBD1 (5 bases). V was cut by 1 base and J by 1 base, with 7 bases left in between. The germline CDR1 and CDR2 sequences are MNHNS and SASEGT. The length of the CDR3 is 14 residues. This CDR3 reads CASSEVTENTEAFF. Here the CDR3 DNA reads TGTGCCAGCAGTGAAGTGACAGAGAACACTGAAGCTTTCTTT.

This chain links TRBV2 with TRBJ2-2; D call uncertain. V was cut by 3 bases and J by 1 base, with 9 bases left in between. CDR3 length: 15 residues. The germline V gene encodes CDR1 SNHLY and CDR2 FYNNEI. The CDR3: CASSERLGNTGELFF. CDR3 nucleotides: TGTGCCAGCAGTGAGAGGTTGGGGAACACCGGGGAGCTGTTTTTT.

The V gene is TRBV23-1, the J gene TRBJ1-5; 8 nucleotides align to TRBD1. TRBV23-1 is marked as an open reading frame, function uncertain. This CDR3 contains 20 residues. V was pared by 0 bases and J by 0 bases, with 13 bases of the junction left unmatched. The CDR3, as DNA: TGCGCCAGCAGTCAATCTGGAACAGGGGGAGTTGAGGATAGCAATCAGCCCCAGCATTTT. It specifies CASSQSGTGGVEDSNQPQHF.

This sequence joins TRBV7-9 and TRBJ2-7, with a weak D call TRBD2 (6 bases). This CDR3 is 17 amino acids long. V lost 5 bases, J lost 0 bases, and 20 bases lay in between. Germline V gene sequence: CDR1 SEHNR, CDR2 FQNEAQ (reference sequence). The CDR3 sequence is CASSPGLAVLSSYEQYF. The CDR3 DNA follows: TGTGCCAGCAGCCCCGGGTTAGCGGTCCTGAGCTCCTACGAGCAGTACTTC.

The CDR3 DNA sequence: TGTGCCAGCAGCTTAGGCGTGGGGGGTGTCAACTACAATGAGCAGTTCTTC. Amino acids: CASSLGVGGVNYNEQFF. This chain links TRBV13 with TRBJ2-1; maybe TRBD2 (6 bases). Germline loops: CDR1 PRHDT, CDR2 FYEKMQ (reference sequence). There are 17 residues in the CDR3. Between the trimmed V and J ends, which lost 0 bases and 3 bases, there was a span of 15 bases.

This chain connects TRBV28 to TRBJ2-7; TRBD2 aligns across 12 bases. In germline, CDR1 is MDHEN, CDR2 SYDVKM. The CDR3 has 15 amino acids. V gave up 7 bases and J gave up 5 bases; unmatched junction bases: 9. The CDR3: CASTRLAGVFHEQYF. DNA of the CDR3: TGTGCCAGCACAAGACTAGCGGGAGTCTTTCACGAGCAGTACTTC.

V and J are TRBV7-9 and TRBJ1-1; D gene uncertain. The length of the CDR3 is 15 residues. Germline V gene lookup returns CDR1 SEHNR and CDR2 FQNEAQ (reference sequence). V lost 2 bases and J lost 1, with 11 bases in between. CDR3: CASSLLGKGNTEAFF. For the CDR3, the DNA is TGTGCCAGCAGCTTATTGGGGAAGGGGAACACTGAAGCTTTCTTT.

The chain couples TRBV27 to TRBJ2-5, with TRBD2 matching over 10 bases. The J call may be faulty, since TRBJ2-7 better matches the DNA end. Germline assignment: CDR1 MNHEY and CDR2 SMNVEV (reference sequence). The CDR3 contains 16 residues. The CDR3 DNA sequence: TGTGCCAGCAGTTTATCGTTCGGGACTAGCGACTACGAGCAGTACTTC. This sequence encodes CASSLSFGTSDYEQYF.

The V call is TRBV14, the J call TRBJ2-3; possible D gene TRBD2, 6 bases. Trimming took off 3 bases at V and 2 bases at J, with 15 bases between the two ends. The CDR3 spans 16 residues. In germline, CDR1 is SGHDN, CDR2 FVKESK. CDR3 sequence: CASSHLAARFTDTQYF. DNA of the CDR3: TGTGCCAGCAGCCATTTAGCGGCGCGGTTCACAGATACGCAGTATTTT.

In its sample, this clone was seen once. The rearrangement uses TRBV9 and TRBJ2-3; 7 nucleotides agree with TRBD2. Per germline, CDR1 SGDLS and CDR2 YYNGEE. V lost 3 bases, J lost 4 bases, and 8 bases stayed unmatched. There are 15 residues in the CDR3. In DNA form, the CDR3 reads TGTGCCAGCAGCGGGGCGGGAGCCAGCGCAGATACGCAGTATTTT. This gives the protein CASSGAGASADTQYF.

V and J are TRBV27 and TRBJ2-3; either TRBD1 or TRBD2 may fit D (5 bases each). The V gene lost 4 bases and the J gene lost 4 bases, with 21 bases spanning the gap. The V gene's germline CDR1 is MNHEY and CDR2 SMNVEV (reference sequence). This CDR3 is built from 17 residues. The CDR3 here is CASSSLGAGQGADTQYF. The CDR3 nucleotides are TGTGCCAGCAGTTCCCTCGGGGCGGGCCAAGGGGCAGATACGCAGTATTTT.

V and J are TRBV13 and TRBJ2-5; 7 bases are a match to TRBD2. Trimming removed 5 bases from V and 5 bases from J; junction bases left unmatched: 14. Looked up from germline, CDR1 is PRHDT and CDR2 is FYEKMQ (reference sequence). The CDR3 runs 16 residues. Here the CDR3 DNA reads TGTGCCAGCAGCCCAGAGCGGGACGTCAGAATGGAGACCCAGTACTTC. Encoded protein: CASSPERDVRMETQYF.

The chain employs TRBV9 and TRBJ2-7, with D perhaps TRBD2 (5 bases). Between the trimmed V and J ends, which lost 3 bases and 2 bases, there was a span of 15 bases. In germline, CDR1 is SGDLS, CDR2 YYNGEE. The CDR3 length is 15 residues. CDR3 bases: TGTGCCAGCAGCGCCAAATCGGGGATCGCCTACGAGCAGTACTTC. It yields the protein CASSAKSGIAYEQYF.

On this clone: One junction end disagrees with the germline gene, perhaps due to a read error. This sequence joins TRBV28 and TRBJ2-2, with unresolved D. The germline V gene encodes CDR1 MDHEN and CDR2 SYDVKM. The CDR3 spans 15 residues. The CDR3 DNA follows: TGTGCCAGCCGTTTAGTTCAAACTATCACCGGGGAGCTGTTTTTT. As protein: CASRLVQTITGELFF.